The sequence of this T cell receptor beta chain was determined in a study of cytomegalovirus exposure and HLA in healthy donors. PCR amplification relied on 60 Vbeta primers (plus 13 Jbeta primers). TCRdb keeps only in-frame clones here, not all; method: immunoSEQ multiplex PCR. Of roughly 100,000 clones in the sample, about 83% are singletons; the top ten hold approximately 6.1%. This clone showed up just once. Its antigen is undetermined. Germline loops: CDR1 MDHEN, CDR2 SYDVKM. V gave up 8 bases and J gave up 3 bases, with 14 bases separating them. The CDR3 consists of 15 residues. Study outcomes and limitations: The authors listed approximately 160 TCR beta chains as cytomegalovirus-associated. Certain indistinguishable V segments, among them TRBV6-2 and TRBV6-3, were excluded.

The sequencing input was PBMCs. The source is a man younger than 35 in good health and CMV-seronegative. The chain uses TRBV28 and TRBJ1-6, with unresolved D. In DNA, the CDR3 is TGTGCCAGCTTGTCGGTGGGCCACTATAATTCACCCCTCCACTTT. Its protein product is CASLSVGHYNSPLHF.